A selection of T cell receptor beta chains follows, all from one sample in a study of shared clonotypes between healthy human individuals. Method: immunoSEQ multiplex PCR; TCRdb's copy keeps in-frame clones and lacks some. The sample has about 2,100,000 clones; more than 85% are singletons. Sequenced sample: naive CD8+ T cells from PBMCs. The source of these receptors is a man younger than 30 in good health. Some clones in this sample may be carry-over from other donors' samples. The CDR3 runs from the conserved cysteine through the conserved F or W. A D gene is named only where the DNA matches it firmly. Only some rows state a clone size, as once, few, many or a class for expanded clones.

d_call	v_call	clone_size	j_call	cdr3_nt	cdr3_aa
NA	TRBV2	NA	TRBJ2-1	TGTGCCAGCAGTGAAACCCCTAGCGCCAGCTCCTACAATGAGCAGTTCTTC	CASSETPSASSYNEQFF
NA	TRBV16	NA	TRBJ1-1	TGTGCCAGCAGCCAGGGGCCGGTAACTGAAGCTTTCTTT	CASSQGPVTEAFF
NA	TRBV7-9	NA	TRBJ2-3	TGTGCCAGCAGCTTAGCGGGACCTAGGACAGATACGCAGTATTTT	CASSLAGPRTDTQYF
TRBD2	TRBV15	NA	TRBJ2-1	TGTGCCACCGCCGCGGGACTAGTCCAGTACAATGAGCAGTTCTTC	CATAAGLVQYNEQFF
TRBD2	TRBV7-3	NA	TRBJ2-1	TGTGCCAGCAGCCTGGGCTGGACTAGCGGATACAATGAGCAGTTCTTC	CASSLGWTSGYNEQFF
NA	TRBV13	NA	TRBJ2-7	TGTGCCAGCAGCCACAGGGTGTCGAGCGAGCAGTACTTC	CASSHRVSSEQYF
NA	TRBV29-1	NA	TRBJ2-1	TGCAGCGTTGAAGCCCCCCAGGTAACCTACAATGAGCAGTTCTTC	CSVEAPQVTYNEQFF
NA	TRBV15	NA	TRBJ1-1	TGTGCCACCAGCACCACAGAGAACACTGAAGCTTTCTTT	CATSTTENTEAFF
NA	TRBV5-5	once	TRBJ2-7	TGTGCCAGCAGCCCGGATGGGTCCTACGAGCAGTACTTC	CASSPDGSYEQYF
TRBD1	TRBV19	once	TRBJ1-1	TGTGCCAGTAGTATATCCAGCGAGGGGGCGGACACTGAAGCTTTCTTT	CASSISSEGADTEAFF
NA	TRBV7-6	few	TRBJ1-1	TGTGCCAGCAGTTCCAGGGGAGGCACTGAAGCTTTCTTT	CASSSRGGTEAFF
NA	TRBV19	NA	TRBJ1-5	TGTGCCAGTAGTTATGGCAATCAGCCCCAGCATTTT	CASSYGNQPQHF
NA	TRBV28	NA	TRBJ1-5	TGTGCCAGTACCCCGTTCAGCCACAATCAGCCCCAGCATTTT	CASTPFSHNQPQHF
NA	TRBV27	NA	TRBJ2-7	TGTGCCAGCTATTCGAGGAGGAGGTTCGGTGGCGAGCAGTACTTC	CASYSRRRFGGEQYF
NA	TRBV7-9	NA	TRBJ2-3	TGTGCCAGCAGCTTAGTTCAGGGCAGTTTGGATACGCAGTATTTT	CASSLVQGSLDTQYF
NA	TRBV7-2	NA	TRBJ1-2	TGTGCCAGCAGCTTAGTCGGACAGAATACAGGCTACACCTTC	CASSLVGQNTGYTF
NA	TRBV28	NA	TRBJ2-7	TGTGCCAGCAGTTCCCAGCAGGGACTTCCCTACGAGCAGTACTTC	CASSSQQGLPYEQYF
TRBD2	TRBV5-4	NA	TRBJ2-3	TGTGCCAGCAGCCCCCGGACTAGCCGTGCCACAGATACGCAGTATTTT	CASSPRTSRATDTQYF
TRBD2	TRBV7-9	NA	TRBJ2-7	TGTGCCAGCAGCCATAGCGGGAGACCCTACGAGCAGTACTTC	CASSHSGRPYEQYF
TRBD2	TRBV7-9	NA	TRBJ2-7	TGTGCCAGCAGCTCCCGGACTAGCGGGAGGGCCAACGCCTACGAGCAGTACTTC	CASSSRTSGRANAYEQYF
NA	TRBV7-9	NA	TRBJ2-1	TGTGCCAGCAGCGAGGAGAGTGGCTGGCCTAGCAATGAGCAGTTCTTC	CASSEESGWPSNEQFF
TRBD1	TRBV5-6	NA	TRBJ1-2	TGTGCCAGCAGCTTACTGAGGGGGCGCAAGTATGGCTACACCTTC	CASSLLRGRKYGYTF
TRBD2	TRBV4-3	NA	TRBJ2-1	TGCGCCAGCAGCCAAGGACTAGCGGGCCTCAATGAGCAGTTCTTC	CASSQGLAGLNEQFF
NA	TRBV6-1	NA	TRBJ1-1	TGTGCCAGCAGTGCCCTAAGGGGCACTGAAGCTTTCTTT	CASSALRGTEAFF
NA	TRBV4-2	NA	TRBJ2-7	TGTGCCAGCAGCCAAGGTAAGGGGAGCGAGCAGTACTTC	CASSQGKGSEQYF
NA	TRBV5-1	NA	TRBJ1-3	TGCGCCAGCAGCTTGCTCTCTGGAAACACCATATATTTT	CASSLLSGNTIYF
NA	TRBV21-1	NA	TRBJ2-7	TGTGCCAGCAGCAAAGCGCCTCTGGACTGGGAGCAGTACTTC	CASSKAPLDWEQYF
NA	TRBV7-9	NA	TRBJ1-6	TGTGCCAGCAGCCCAGGGGTTTCACCCCTCCACTTT	CASSPGVSPLHF
TRBD1	TRBV7-3	NA	TRBJ2-2	TGTGCCAGCAGCTTAATCCGACAGGGGGCGGCCGGGGAGCTGTTTTTT	CASSLIRQGAAGELFF
NA	TRBV28	NA	TRBJ2-2	TGTGCCAGCAACCCGGGACACAACACCGGGGAGCTGTTTTTT	CASNPGHNTGELFF
NA	TRBV19	NA	TRBJ2-4	TGTGCCAGTAGTATCAGGGACCCCAGAAACATTCAGTACTTC	CASSIRDPRNIQYF
NA	TRBV5-3	NA	TRBJ2-1	TGTGCCAGAAGCGACCGGGACGGCTTCTACAATGAGCAGTTCTTC	CARSDRDGFYNEQFF
NA	TRBV2	NA	TRBJ1-1	TGTGCCAGCAACAGCGCTGAAGCTTTCTTT	CASNSAEAFF
TRBD1	TRBV11-2	NA	TRBJ2-7	TGTGCCAGCAGCTTCCGGACAGGGGGCGTCTACGAGCAGTACTTC	CASSFRTGGVYEQYF
TRBD2	TRBV6-5	NA	TRBJ2-7	TGTGCCAGCAGTTACTTTCCTAGCGGAAATTACGAGCAGTACTTC	CASSYFPSGNYEQYF
NA	TRBV6-1	NA	TRBJ2-7	TGTGCCAGCAGTGAAGGCGTTGAACACCGATCCCCCTACGAGCAGTACTTC	CASSEGVEHRSPYEQYF
NA	TRBV29-1	NA	TRBJ1-1	TGCAGCGTTAGGCACACTGAAGCTTTCTTT	CSVRHTEAFF
NA	TRBV4-3	NA	TRBJ1-2	TGCGCCAGCAGCCCCCTGGGGGGTTTTAACTATGGCTACACCTTC	CASSPLGGFNYGYTF
NA	TRBV27	NA	TRBJ1-2	TGTGCCAGCAGTTCACTGCCCGCCCCTACAAGTGGATCCAATGGCTACACCTTC	CASSSLPAPTSGSNGYTF
NA	TRBV7-9	NA	TRBJ2-2	TGTGCCAGCCGAAAAGGATCTTTCGGCCAGGGGACCGGGGAGCTGTTTTTT	CASRKGSFGQGTGELFF
NA	TRBV7-9	NA	TRBJ2-1	TGTGCCAGCAGCTTAGCGGGAGACAATGAGCAGTTCTTC	CASSLAGDNEQFF
NA	TRBV7-3	once	TRBJ2-5	TGTGCCAGCAGCTTAACGCCTAGCTTGATGCAAGAGACCCAGTACTTC	CASSLTPSLMQETQYF
NA	TRBV9	NA	TRBJ1-5	TGTGCCAGCAGCCCCACTGGGGGCGTTCAGCCCCAGCATTTT	CASSPTGGVQPQHF
TRBD1	TRBV10-3	few	TRBJ1-1	TGTGCCATCAGTGCTCCGGACAGGGGTGACACTGAAGCTTTCTTT	CAISAPDRGDTEAFF
TRBD1	TRBV15	few	TRBJ2-1	TGTGCCACCAGCAGAGACAGGGGGTACTACAATGAGCAGTTCTTC	CATSRDRGYYNEQFF
NA	TRBV4-1	NA	TRBJ1-3	TGCGCCAGCAGCCAAGTTGTGAAGATCATCTCTGGAAACACCATATATTTT	CASSQVVKIISGNTIYF
NA	TRBV30	NA	TRBJ1-1	TGTGCCTGGAGAGAGGGGGTGGGCACTGAAGCTTTCTTT	CAWREGVGTEAFF
TRBD1	TRBV7-2	NA	TRBJ2-7	TGTGCCAGCAGGGGAGGACAGGGGGTTAACGAGCAGTACTTC	CASRGGQGVNEQYF
NA	TRBV27	NA	TRBJ1-5	TGTGCCAGCAGTTTCCGAGGTCAGCCCCAGCATTTT	CASSFRGQPQHF
NA	TRBV27	NA	TRBJ2-7	TGTGCCAGCAGTTTATCCCCCGGACAGTTTGGGACCCTTGGCTACGAGCAGTACTTC	CASSLSPGQFGTLGYEQYF
NA	TRBV6-4	NA	TRBJ1-5	TGTGCCAGCAGTGACGGCGCAGGGCAAGTTCATCAGCCCCAGCATTTT	CASSDGAGQVHQPQHF
TRBD2	TRBV7-8	NA	TRBJ2-7	TGTGCCAGCAGCTTACTCGGCGGGAGGGTAGCCTACGAGCAGTACTTC	CASSLLGGRVAYEQYF
TRBD2	TRBV9	NA	TRBJ2-5	TGTGCCAGCAGTACCCGGGGAGGGATGGGAGAGACCCAGTACTTC	CASSTRGGMGETQYF
TRBD1	TRBV27	NA	TRBJ2-5	TGTGCCAGCAGACAGGACAGGGGGCAGGGACAAGAGACCCAGTACTTC	CASRQDRGQGQETQYF
TRBD1	TRBV6-1	NA	TRBJ2-3	TGTGCCAGCCTGACAGGGGGAACAGATACGCAGTATTTT	CASLTGGTDTQYF